This T cell receptor beta chain was recovered during a study of CD8+ T cells in alopecia areata. Across the study: Tofacitinib ran 6 to 18 months, followed by 6 months off drug.

Details on this clone: The target antigen is unknown.

RNA extraction was followed by reverse transcription into cDNA, which acted as the sequencing template. The protocol was immunoSEQ multiplex PCR, while the TCRdb copy is restricted to in-frame clones and leaves out a portion. The sample gives roughly 200,000 clones, about 60% of which show up once; around 12% is in the top ten. Treatment: oral pan-JAK inhibitor, 5-10 mg twice daily. There are 13 residues in the CDR3. Germline lookup yields CDR1 ENHRY and CDR2 SYGVKD. V shed 4 bases and J shed 7 bases, with 11 bases lying between them. Study results and caveats: Scalp samples also yield sequences from resident alphabeta T cells of normal skin. In lesional scalp, particularly from alopecia totalis/universalis, clonality was higher than in normal scalp.

Sequences were derived from CD8+ T cells sorted from blood, sampled at week 24, from a patient treated with tofacitinib. The chain combines TRBV10-3 with TRBJ2-1, with D possibly TRBD2 on 5 matching bases. This sequence was found in a human donor with alopecia areata. Here the CDR3 DNA reads TGTGCCATCAGTGCCTCATCGGGGAATGAGCAGTTCTTC. This gives the protein CAISASSGNEQFF.